Sequencing of this T cell receptor (beta chain) was carried out in a study of response to subunit inactivated influenza vaccine. After removal of 7 bases from V and 0 bases from J, the junction contained 2 bases not matched to a gene. The CDR3 contains 12 residues. Germline CDR1 and CDR2: SQVTM and ANQGSEA. This clonotype was seen ten or more times. MiXCR was run by TCRdb on the RT-PCR reads, yielding one entry per CDR3 protein. The table records hundreds of thousands of distinct CDR3 sequences, 12% to 15% of them present only once. This TCR was sampled from a man aged 45-65 years who received an inactivated influenza vaccine. Sequences were derived from PBMCs from blood, sampled 14 days before vaccination. V usage is TRBV29-1 and J usage is TRBJ1-1; 7 bases are a match to TRBD1. This CDR3 reads CSAGTVNTEAFF. CDR3 DNA sequence: TGCAGCGCGGGGACAGTGAACACTGAAGCTTTCTTT.